This TCR beta chain came from a study of CD8 T cells in Susac syndrome. Trimming took 4 bases from V and 6 from J, leaving 18 bases between them. This CDR3 has 15 amino acids. The germline V gene has CDR1 LNHDA and CDR2 SQIVND (reference sequence). Reverse transcription used about 0.45 to 1 ug RNA and random hexamers. TCRdb independently ran MiXCR on the immunoSEQ multiplex PCR reads; one entry per CDR3 protein. Here the sample spans fewer than 300,000 distinct CDR3 sequences, approximately 85% being singletons. This sequence was found in a human donor with multiple sclerosis. This rearrangement joins TRBV19 to TRBJ1-1; maybe TRBD1 (6 bases). Sequenced input: CD8+ T cells from PBMCs. CDR3 residues: CASSTEGGRDSEAFF. The DNA of the CDR3 is TGTGCCAGTAGTACCGAAGGGGGGCGCGACTCTGAAGCTTTCTTT.